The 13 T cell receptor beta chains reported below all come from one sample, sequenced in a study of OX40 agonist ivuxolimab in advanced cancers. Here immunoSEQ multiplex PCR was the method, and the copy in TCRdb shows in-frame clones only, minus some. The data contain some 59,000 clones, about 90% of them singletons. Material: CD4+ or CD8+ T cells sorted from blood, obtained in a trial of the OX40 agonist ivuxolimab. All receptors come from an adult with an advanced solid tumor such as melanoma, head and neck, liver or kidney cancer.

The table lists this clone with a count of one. The CDR3 reads CASSSALAPRDEQYF. The CDR3 nucleotides are TGTGCCAGCAGTTCCGCCCTTGCCCCACGTGACGAGCAGTACTTC. The chain has TRBV11-2 and TRBJ2-7, with D uncertain. Germline V gene sequence: CDR1 SGHAT, CDR2 FQNNGV. The CDR3 is 15 residues long. V was clipped by 6 bases and J by 5 bases, with 20 bases between them.

CDR3 bases: TGTGCCAGCAGTTCGGGGACTAGCGCGGACCTTTACGAGCAGTACTTC. As protein: CASSSGTSADLYEQYF. The rearrangement joins TRBV6-5 to TRBJ2-7, with 10 positions matching TRBD2. Germline V gene lookup returns CDR1 MNHEY and CDR2 SVGAGI. The CDR3 extends over 16 amino acids. J lost 4 bases, V lost 4 bases, and 10 bases had no gene match.

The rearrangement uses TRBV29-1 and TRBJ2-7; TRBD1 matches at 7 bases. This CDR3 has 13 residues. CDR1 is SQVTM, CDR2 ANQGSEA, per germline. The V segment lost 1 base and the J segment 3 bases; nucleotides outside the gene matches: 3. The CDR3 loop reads CSVEAGQRYEQYF. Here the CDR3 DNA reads TGCAGCGTTGAAGCGGGACAGCGCTACGAGCAGTACTTC.

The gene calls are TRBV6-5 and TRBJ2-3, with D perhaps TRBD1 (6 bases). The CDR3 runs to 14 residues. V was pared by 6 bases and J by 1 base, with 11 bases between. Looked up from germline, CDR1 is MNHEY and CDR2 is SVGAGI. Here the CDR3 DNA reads TGTGCCAGCAGACGACAGGAGCGCACAGATACGCAGTATTTT. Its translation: CASRRQERTDTQYF.

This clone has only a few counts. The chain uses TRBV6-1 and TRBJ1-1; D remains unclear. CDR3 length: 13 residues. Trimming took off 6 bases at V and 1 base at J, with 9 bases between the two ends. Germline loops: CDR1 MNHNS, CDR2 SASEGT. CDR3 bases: TGTGCCAGCAGCCGACGGGAGAACACTGAAGCTTTCTTT. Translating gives CASSRRENTEAFF.

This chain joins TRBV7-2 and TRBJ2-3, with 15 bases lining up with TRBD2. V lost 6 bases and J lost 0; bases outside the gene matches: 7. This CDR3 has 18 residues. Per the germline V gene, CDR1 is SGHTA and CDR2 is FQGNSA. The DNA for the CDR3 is TGTGCCAGCAGTTCGGGACTAGCGGGAGGCCCAAGCACAGATACGCAGTATTTT. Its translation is CASSSGLAGGPSTDTQYF.

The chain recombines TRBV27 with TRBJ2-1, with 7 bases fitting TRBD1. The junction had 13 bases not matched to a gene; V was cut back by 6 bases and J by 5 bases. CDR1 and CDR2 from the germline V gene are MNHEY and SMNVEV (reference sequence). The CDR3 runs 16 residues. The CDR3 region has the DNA TGTGCCAGCAGGCCGGTACCGGGACAGAACCACAATGAGCAGTTCTTC. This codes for CASRPVPGQNHNEQFF.

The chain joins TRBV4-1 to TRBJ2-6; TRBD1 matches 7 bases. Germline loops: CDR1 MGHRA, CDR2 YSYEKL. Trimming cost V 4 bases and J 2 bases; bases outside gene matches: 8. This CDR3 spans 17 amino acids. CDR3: CASSRIRQGTGANVLTF. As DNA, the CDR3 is TGCGCCAGCAGCCGGATCCGACAGGGCACTGGGGCCAACGTCCTGACTTTC.

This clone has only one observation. Here the CDR3 DNA reads TGTGCCAGCAGCTGGGACAGGGGAAACAATCAGCCCCAGCATTTT. Translating gives CASSWDRGNNQPQHF. The V and J genes are TRBV7-8 and TRBJ1-5; 10 bases fit TRBD1. In germline, CDR1 is SGHVS, CDR2 FQNEAQ. J was trimmed by 3 bases and V by 4 bases; bases with no gene match: 3. CDR3 length: 15 residues. The full variable domain, completed using reference TRBV7-8 and TRBJ1-5, is GAGVSQSPRYKVAKRGQDVALRCDPISGHVSLFWYQQALGQGPEFLTYFQNEAQLDKSGLPSDRFFAERPEGSVSTLKIQRTQQEDSAVYLCASSWDRGNNQPQHFGDGTRLSIL.

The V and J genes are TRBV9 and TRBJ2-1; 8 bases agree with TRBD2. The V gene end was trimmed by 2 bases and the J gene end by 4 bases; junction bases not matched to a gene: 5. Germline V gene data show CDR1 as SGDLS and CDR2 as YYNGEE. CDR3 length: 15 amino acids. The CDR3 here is CASSVGPSGYNEQFF. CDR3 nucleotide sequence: TGTGCCAGCAGCGTGGGGCCTAGCGGGTACAATGAGCAGTTCTTC.

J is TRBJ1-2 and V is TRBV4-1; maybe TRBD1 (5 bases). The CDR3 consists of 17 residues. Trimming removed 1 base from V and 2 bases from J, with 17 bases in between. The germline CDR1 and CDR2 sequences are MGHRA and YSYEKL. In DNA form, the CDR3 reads TGCGCCAGCAGCCAAGTTACGGCGGGGGGATCGAACTATGGCTACACCTTC. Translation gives CASSQVTAGGSNYGYTF.

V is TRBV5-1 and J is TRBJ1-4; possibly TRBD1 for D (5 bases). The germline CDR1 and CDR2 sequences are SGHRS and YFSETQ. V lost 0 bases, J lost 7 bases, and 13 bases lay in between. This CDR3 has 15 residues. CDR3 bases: TGCGCCAGCAGCTTGGCGGGCAGGGTGTCTGAAAAACTGTTTTTT. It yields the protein CASSLAGRVSEKLFF.

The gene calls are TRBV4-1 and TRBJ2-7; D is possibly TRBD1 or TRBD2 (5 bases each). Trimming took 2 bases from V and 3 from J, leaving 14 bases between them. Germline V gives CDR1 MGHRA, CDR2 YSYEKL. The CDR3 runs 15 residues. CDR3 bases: TGCGCCAGCAGCCAACTCCCGGGACCAAACTACGAGCAGTACTTC. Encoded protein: CASSQLPGPNYEQYF.